A single sample gave rise to the 32 T cell receptor beta chains below, sequenced in a study of cytomegalovirus exposure and HLA in healthy donors. This table comes from immunoSEQ multiplex PCR, and its TCRdb copy is limited to in-frame clones, with some not included. The data contain a few hundred thousand clones, more than 75% of them seen just once; the ten biggest clones take up 12%. Input material: PBMCs. Receptor source: a man between 18 and 35 years old in good health and CMV-seropositive.

The V and J genes are TRBV6-4 and TRBJ1-2; D may be TRBD1 (6 bases). Trimming removed 0 bases from V and 8 bases from J, with 13 bases in between. CDR3 length equals 14 residues. Looked up from germline, CDR1 is MRHNA and CDR2 is SNTAGT. CDR3 sequence: CASSDSDGGKGYTF. The CDR3 nucleotides read TGTGCCAGCAGTGACTCGGATGGGGGCAAAGGCTACACCTTC.

The CDR3 coding sequence is TGTGCCAGCACCCCAAGGGGGTCAGAGACCCAGTACTTC. This sequence encodes CASTPRGSETQYF. This chain joins TRBV5-4 and TRBJ2-5, with a possible D match to TRBD1 (6 bases). Trimming pared 6 bases from V and 4 bases from J, leaving 13 bases between. The CDR3 sequence is 13 residues long. The germline gives CDR1 SGHNT, CDR2 YYREEE (reference sequence).

The chain is built from TRBV6-5 and TRBJ2-7; 7 bases match TRBD1. Germline CDR1 is MNHEY and CDR2 is SVGAGI. The trim removed 7 bases at V and 0 bases at J, leaving 6 bases unmatched. The CDR3 loop spans 14 amino acids. The CDR3 DNA follows: TGTGCCAGCAATCGACAGGGTGTCTCCTACGAGCAGTACTTC. This translates into CASNRQGVSYEQYF.

V gene TRBV19 combines with J gene TRBJ1-2; D gene unclear. V lost 4 bases, J lost 9 bases, and 15 bases lay in between. The germline CDR1 and CDR2 sequences are LNHDA and SQIVND (reference sequence). The CDR3 loop spans 13 amino acids. The CDR3 region has the DNA TGTGCCAGTAGTAAGGACGGACCCGAGAGCTACACCTTC. Protein product: CASSKDGPESYTF.

The V call is TRBV5-1, the J call TRBJ2-1, with D possibly matching TRBD1 (7 bases). Germline CDR1 is SGHRS and CDR2 is YFSETQ. The CDR3 contains 16 residues. The V gene lost 1 base and the J gene lost 5 bases, with 16 bases spanning the gap. CDR3 amino acids: CASSLNVAGGNNEQFF. The CDR3, as DNA: TGCGCCAGCAGCTTGAATGTCGCAGGGGGGAACAATGAGCAGTTCTTC.

The chain recombines TRBV6-4 with TRBJ2-3; TRBD2 agrees at 7 bases. J lost 3 bases, V lost 8 bases, and 14 bases had no gene match. This CDR3 spans 16 amino acids. CDR1 and CDR2 from the germline V gene are MRHNA and SNTAGT. Here the CDR3 reads CASVSRAGARTDTQYF. CDR3 sequence (DNA): TGTGCCAGCGTCAGTAGGGCGGGAGCTCGTACAGATACGCAGTATTTT.

This chain links TRBV6-5 with TRBJ2-3; maybe TRBD1 (6 bases). Trimming stripped 6 bases from V and 7 bases from J, with 20 bases between. This CDR3 has 15 amino acids. Per the germline V gene, CDR1 is MNHEY and CDR2 is SVGAGI. DNA for the CDR3: TGTGCCAGCAGAAGAGTGACAGGCTCCAGGAATACGCAGTATTTT. Amino acids: CASRRVTGSRNTQYF.

The genes are TRBV9 and TRBJ2-3; 9 nucleotides match TRBD2. Per the germline V gene, CDR1 is SGDLS and CDR2 is YYNGEE. CDR3 size: 12 residues. V was pared by 0 bases and J by 13 bases, with 3 bases of the junction left unmatched. The CDR3 DNA is TGTGCCAGCAGCGTAGTAGCGGGAGAAAAGTATTTT. It is translated as CASSVVAGEKYF.

The genes are TRBV2 and TRBJ1-1; 7 bases agree with TRBD1. The CDR3 length is 15 residues. In germline, CDR1 is SNHLY, CDR2 FYNNEI. V was pared by 4 bases and J by 1 base, with 6 bases of the junction left unmatched. In DNA, the CDR3 is TGTGCCAGCAGTGTAGAGGCAGGGGGGAACACTGAAGCTTTCTTT. Its translation is CASSVEAGGNTEAFF. The variable domain in full, with the rest retrieved from reference TRBV2 and TRBJ1-1, is EPEVTQTPSHQVTQMGQEVILRCVPISNHLYFYWYRQILGQKVEFLVSFYNNEISEKSEIFDDQFSVERPDGSNFTLKIRSTKLEDSAMYFCASSVEAGGNTEAFFGQGTRLTVV.

In its sample, this clone was seen a few times. The chain combines TRBV7-2 with TRBJ2-7, with unresolved D. The CDR3 has 13 amino acids. The V and J ends lost 5 bases and 4 bases respectively, with 12 bases between them. Looked up from germline, CDR1 is SGHTA and CDR2 is FQGNSA. The CDR3 reads CASSPSWSYEQYF. CDR3 bases: TGTGCCAGCAGCCCCTCCTGGTCTTACGAGCAGTACTTC.

This chain connects TRBV6-5 to TRBJ2-7; the D call may be TRBD1 or TRBD2 (5 bases each). V was pared by 6 bases and J by 7 bases, with 19 bases between. The germline V gene encodes CDR1 MNHEY and CDR2 SVGAGI. The CDR3 runs to 14 residues. The CDR3 nucleotides are TGTGCCAGCAGCCCGGACGGGACGCTGGGAGAGCAGTACTTC. Protein: CASSPDGTLGEQYF.

V and J are TRBV29-1 and TRBJ1-1, with 11 bases aligning to TRBD1. Germline V gene lookup returns CDR1 SQVTM and CDR2 ANQGSEA. CDR3 length: 14 residues. Germline trimming cut 8 bases from V and 3 bases from J; bases unmatched to any gene: 8. In DNA form, the CDR3 reads TGCAGCATTCGGACAGGGGGCTTGGACACTGAAGCTTTCTTT. Translated: CSIRTGGLDTEAFF.

This sequence joins TRBV29-1 and TRBJ2-7; D is unclear. The CDR3 is made up of 15 amino acids. From germline, CDR1 is SQVTM and CDR2 ANQGSEA. Trimming stripped 7 bases from V and 3 bases from J, with 22 bases between. The CDR3 sequence is CSARRPRANYYEQYF. The DNA for the CDR3 is TGCAGCGCCAGAAGGCCCCGGGCCAACTACTACGAGCAGTACTTC.

This clone has just a few counts. J is TRBJ1-5 and V is TRBV6-1; D is ambiguous. Germline V gene sequence: CDR1 MNHNS, CDR2 SASEGT. The CDR3 extends over 13 amino acids. Trimming removed 5 bases from V and 6 bases from J, with 11 bases in between. CDR3 residues: CASSPITGQPQHF. The CDR3 coding sequence is TGTGCCAGCAGTCCCATAACTGGTCAGCCCCAGCATTTT.

The chain links TRBV30 to TRBJ1-2, with D tentatively TRBD1 (5 bases). The CDR3 contains 15 residues. Germline V gene data show CDR1 as GTSNPN and CDR2 as SVGIG (reference sequence). Deletions cut 2 bases from V and 8 bases from J, with 21 bases between. Here the CDR3 reads CAWSTRGPPRLGYTF. The CDR3 DNA sequence: TGTGCCTGGAGTACCCGGGGCCCGCCCCGTTTAGGCTACACCTTC.

Details on this clone: Other DNA sequences in the same sample also yield this CDR3. The CDR3 sequence: CASKGQVNTEAFF. For the CDR3, the DNA is TGTGCCAGCAAAGGGCAGGTGAACACTGAAGCTTTCTTT. The chain carries TRBV2 and TRBJ1-1; D ambiguous. Trimming took off 7 bases at V and 0 bases at J, with 9 bases between the two ends. CDR3 length: 13 residues. CDR1 and CDR2 from the germline V gene are SNHLY and FYNNEI.

The CDR3 coding sequence is TGTGCCAGCAGTCCCGGACCCGGGATTATGAACACTGAAGCTTTCTTT. Translated: CASSPGPGIMNTEAFF. The rearrangement links TRBV27 to TRBJ1-1; D uncertain. V was pared by 5 bases and J by 0 bases, with 16 bases between. CDR3 length: 16 amino acids. Germline CDR1 MNHEY, CDR2 SMNVEV (reference sequence).

The V gene is TRBV6-1, the J gene TRBJ1-1; D remains unclear. Looked up from germline, CDR1 is MNHNS and CDR2 is SASEGT. The CDR3 has 14 amino acids. Trimming removed 10 bases from V and 1 base from J, with 16 bases in between. CDR3 region: CATRIGRGNTEAFF. In nucleotides, the CDR3 is TGTGCCACCCGAATAGGGCGAGGGAACACTGAAGCTTTCTTT.

The chain recombines TRBV2 with TRBJ1-2; D gene ambiguous. Trimming took off 7 bases at V and 8 bases at J, with 11 bases between the two ends. Germline CDR1 and CDR2: SNHLY and FYNNEI. The CDR3 sequence is 11 residues long. In nucleotides, the CDR3 is TGTGCCAGCAACCTCGCGGGGGGCTACACCTTC. This codes for CASNLAGGYTF.

The chain links TRBV27 to TRBJ1-1; perhaps TRBD1 as D (5 bases). V lost 6 bases, J lost 1 base, and 12 bases lay in between. Germline V gene lookup returns CDR1 MNHEY and CDR2 SMNVEV (reference sequence). The CDR3 sequence is 14 residues long. The CDR3 spells CASSQGLTNTEAFF. The DNA of the CDR3 is TGTGCCAGCAGCCAGGGACTGACGAACACTGAAGCTTTCTTT.

The CDR3 bases are TGTGCCAGCAGTGCTGGACTAGCGGGGGGACAAGAGACCCAGTACTTC. Amino acids: CASSAGLAGGQETQYF. The rearrangement uses TRBV6-1 and TRBJ2-5, with TRBD2 identical over 14 bases. CDR1 and CDR2 (germline): MNHNS, SASEGT. The junction had 3 bases not matched to a gene; V was cut back by 4 bases and J by 2 bases. The CDR3 runs to 16 residues.

The rearrangement links TRBV7-8 to TRBJ2-7; D is unclear. Germline-derived CDR1 and CDR2 are SGHVS and FQNEAQ. V was pared by 2 bases and J by 5 bases, with 7 bases between. This CDR3 is 12 amino acids long. The CDR3: CASSLSIHEQYF. CDR3 nucleotide sequence: TGTGCCAGCAGCTTATCAATCCACGAGCAGTACTTC.

The CDR3 DNA is TGTGCCAGTAGCCCAACAGGGGGCGGGGCAGATACGCAGTATTTT. Encoded protein: CASSPTGGGADTQYF. The V gene is TRBV19, the J gene TRBJ2-3; 9 bases line up with TRBD1. V gave up 6 bases and J gave up 4 bases; unmatched junction bases: 8. Germline CDR1 reads LNHDA; CDR2 reads SQIVND (reference sequence). The CDR3 sequence is 15 residues long.

CDR3 nucleotide sequence: TGTGCCAGCAGCTTGGCGGGGAGAAGGAGCACAGATACGCAGTATTTT. Encoded protein: CASSLAGRRSTDTQYF. The chain links TRBV5-4 to TRBJ2-3; D is possibly TRBD2 (5 bases). The CDR3 length is 16 residues. From germline, CDR1 is SGHNT and CDR2 YYREEE (reference sequence). Trimming removed 0 bases at V and 0 bases at J, with 11 bases between. Variable domain in full (rest from reference TRBV5-4 and TRBJ2-3): ETGVTQSPTHLIKTRGQQVTLRCSSQSGHNTVSWYQQALGQGPQFIFQYYREEENGRGNFPPRFSGLQFPNYSSELNVNALELDDSALYLCASSLAGRRSTDTQYFGPGTRLTVL.

The chain combines TRBV30 with TRBJ2-1; no reliable D call. Trimming shortened V by 4 bases and J by 0 bases, and 7 bases separated the two germline ends. This CDR3 is built from 13 residues. Germline V gives CDR1 GTSNPN, CDR2 SVGIG (reference sequence). The CDR3 loop is CAWNLGSYNEQFF. CDR3 coding DNA: TGTGCCTGGAACCTGGGCTCCTACAATGAGCAGTTCTTC.

This chain connects TRBV5-6 to TRBJ1-2; possible D gene TRBD1, 6 bases. With 4 bases removed from V and 8 bases from J, the gap between germline ends came to 24 bases. The V gene's germline CDR1 is SGHDT and CDR2 YYEEEE. There are 16 residues in the CDR3. This CDR3 is CASSAAGQLRWGGYTF. The CDR3 coding sequence is TGTGCCAGCAGCGCCGCCGGACAGCTCCGCTGGGGAGGCTACACCTTC. Filled out from reference TRBV5-6 and TRBJ1-2, the complete variable domain reads DAGVTQSPTHLIKTRGQQVTLRCSPKSGHDTVSWYQQALGQGPQFIFQYYEEEERQRGNFPDRFSGHQFPNYSSELNVNALLLGDSALYLCASSAAGQLRWGGYTFGSGTRLTVV.

This clone was seen once. The chain joins TRBV4-3 to TRBJ2-2; D gene uncertain. Germline V gene data show CDR1 as LGHNA and CDR2 as YSLEER. With 1 base removed from V and 4 bases from J, the gap between germline ends came to 13 bases. The CDR3 is 16 amino acids. The DNA for the CDR3 is TGCGCCAGCAGCCAAGTAGGTAGTGCTATCACCGGGGAGCTGTTTTTT. It translates to CASSQVGSAITGELFF.

This chain joins TRBV19 and TRBJ2-1; D is perhaps TRBD2 (5 bases). The germline V and J ends were trimmed by 6 bases and 5 bases, with 11 bases remaining between them. The germline V gene encodes CDR1 LNHDA and CDR2 SQIVND (reference sequence). This CDR3 contains 13 residues. As DNA, the CDR3 is TGTGCCAGTAGCAACGGAGGTGACAATGAGCAGTTCTTC. The encoded protein is CASSNGGDNEQFF.

The V and J genes are TRBV27 and TRBJ2-7; 10 bases fit TRBD1. V was pared by 5 bases and J by 0 bases, with 4 bases of the junction left unmatched. This CDR3 region has 15 residues. Germline V gene sequence: CDR1 MNHEY, CDR2 SMNVEV (reference sequence). CDR3 sequence reads: CASSTRTGGSYEQYF. The DNA of the CDR3 is TGTGCCAGCAGTACCCGGACAGGGGGCTCCTACGAGCAGTACTTC.

V and J are TRBV2 and TRBJ1-5, with D unclear. CDR1 is SNHLY, CDR2 FYNNEI, per germline. The length of the CDR3 is 16 residues. Trimming took 6 bases from V and 0 from J, leaving 15 bases between them. The CDR3 DNA reads TGTGCCAGCAGCCACTCGTTGGCAATTAGCAATCAGCCCCAGCATTTT. The encoded protein is CASSHSLAISNQPQHF.

The V call is TRBV7-9, the J call TRBJ2-7, with unresolved D. CDR1 is SEHNR and CDR2 is FQNEAQ in the germline V gene (reference sequence). Trimming took 5 bases from V and 5 from J, leaving 16 bases between them. The CDR3 consists of 14 residues. Here the CDR3 reads CASSPAAWTHEQYF. CDR3 DNA sequence: TGTGCCAGCAGCCCCGCAGCTTGGACCCACGAGCAGTACTTC.

This clone was picked up one time. The chain carries TRBV6-5 and TRBJ2-7; 10 bases map to TRBD2. J was trimmed by 4 bases and V by 6 bases; bases with no gene match: 6. This CDR3 has 14 amino acids. CDR1 and CDR2 (germline): MNHEY, SVGAGI. CDR3 sequence (DNA): TGTGCCAGCAGCTATAGCGGGGGGCGATACGAGCAGTACTTC. Translation: CASSYSGGRYEQYF.